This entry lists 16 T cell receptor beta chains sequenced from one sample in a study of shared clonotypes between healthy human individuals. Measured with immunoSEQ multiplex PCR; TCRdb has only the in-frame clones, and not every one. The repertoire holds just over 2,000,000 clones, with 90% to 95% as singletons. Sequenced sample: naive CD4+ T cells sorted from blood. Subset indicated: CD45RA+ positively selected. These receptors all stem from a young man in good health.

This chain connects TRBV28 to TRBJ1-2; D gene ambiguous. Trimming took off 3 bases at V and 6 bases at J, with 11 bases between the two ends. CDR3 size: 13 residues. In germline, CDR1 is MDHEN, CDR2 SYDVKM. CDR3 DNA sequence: TGTGCCAGCAGTTTGGAGAGGTCGAATGGCTACACCTTC. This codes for CASSLERSNGYTF.

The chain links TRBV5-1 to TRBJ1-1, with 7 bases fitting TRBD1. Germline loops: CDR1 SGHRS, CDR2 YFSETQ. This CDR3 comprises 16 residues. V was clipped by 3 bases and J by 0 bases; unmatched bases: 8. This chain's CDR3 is CASSYGTDLLNTEAFF. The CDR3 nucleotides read TGCGCCAGCAGCTACGGGACAGACCTGTTGAACACTGAAGCTTTCTTT.

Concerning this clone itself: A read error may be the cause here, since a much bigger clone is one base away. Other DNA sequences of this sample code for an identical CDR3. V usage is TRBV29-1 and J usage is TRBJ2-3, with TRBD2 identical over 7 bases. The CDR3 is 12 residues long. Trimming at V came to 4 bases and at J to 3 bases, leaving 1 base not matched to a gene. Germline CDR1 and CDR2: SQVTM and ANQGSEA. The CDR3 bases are TGCAGCGTTGGGGGGGGGACAGATACGCAGTATTTT. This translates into CSVGGGTDTQYF.

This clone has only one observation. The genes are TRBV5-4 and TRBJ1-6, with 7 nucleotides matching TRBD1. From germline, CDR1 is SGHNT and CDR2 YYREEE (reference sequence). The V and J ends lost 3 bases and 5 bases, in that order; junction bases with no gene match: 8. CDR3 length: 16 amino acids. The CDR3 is CASSWKERGHNSPLHF. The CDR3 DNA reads TGTGCCAGCAGCTGGAAGGAGAGGGGGCATAATTCACCCCTCCACTTT. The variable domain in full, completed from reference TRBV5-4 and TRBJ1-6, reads ETGVTQSPTHLIKTRGQQVTLRCSSQSGHNTVSWYQQALGQGPQFIFQYYREEENGRGNFPPRFSGLQFPNYSSELNVNALELDDSALYLCASSWKERGHNSPLHFGNGTRLTVT.

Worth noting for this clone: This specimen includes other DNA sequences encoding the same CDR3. In nucleotides, the CDR3 is TGTGCCAGCAGTTTTCCGGGACAAGGCTACGAGCAGTACTTC. Translated: CASSFPGQGYEQYF. This chain uses TRBV28 with TRBJ2-7; a weak D match, TRBD1 (6 bases). This CDR3 spans 14 amino acids. V lost 3 bases and J 3 bases, leaving 12 bases between the germline ends. Germline V gene sequence: CDR1 MDHEN, CDR2 SYDVKM.

The CDR3 sequence is CASKIDSQGASPLHF. The CDR3, as DNA: TGTGCCAGCAAAATCGATAGCCAGGGGGCTTCACCCCTCCACTTT. This chain joins TRBV6-4 and TRBJ1-6, with 8 bases fitting TRBD1. Germline V gene sequence: CDR1 MRHNA, CDR2 SNTAGT. The ends lost 7 bases at V and 9 bases at J; junction bases unmatched: 11. The CDR3 length is 15 residues.

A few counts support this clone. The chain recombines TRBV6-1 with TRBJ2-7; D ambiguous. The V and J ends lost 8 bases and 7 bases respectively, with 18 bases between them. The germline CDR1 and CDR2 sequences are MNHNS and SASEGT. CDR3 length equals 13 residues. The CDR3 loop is CASGEAALREQYF. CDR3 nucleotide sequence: TGTGCCAGCGGAGAGGCAGCCCTACGAGAGCAGTACTTC.

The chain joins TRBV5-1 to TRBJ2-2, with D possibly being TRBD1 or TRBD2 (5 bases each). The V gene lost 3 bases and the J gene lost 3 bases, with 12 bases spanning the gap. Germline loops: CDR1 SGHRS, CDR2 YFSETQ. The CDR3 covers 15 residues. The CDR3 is CASSWDPRDTGELFF. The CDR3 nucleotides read TGCGCCAGCAGCTGGGACCCAAGGGACACCGGGGAGCTGTTTTTT.

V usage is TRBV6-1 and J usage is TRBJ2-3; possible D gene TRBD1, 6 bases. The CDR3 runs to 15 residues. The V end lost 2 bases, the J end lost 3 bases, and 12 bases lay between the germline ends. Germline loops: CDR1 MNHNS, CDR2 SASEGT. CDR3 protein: CASSEFGGRTDTQYF. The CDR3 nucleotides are TGTGCCAGCAGTGAATTTGGGGGCAGGACAGATACGCAGTATTTT.

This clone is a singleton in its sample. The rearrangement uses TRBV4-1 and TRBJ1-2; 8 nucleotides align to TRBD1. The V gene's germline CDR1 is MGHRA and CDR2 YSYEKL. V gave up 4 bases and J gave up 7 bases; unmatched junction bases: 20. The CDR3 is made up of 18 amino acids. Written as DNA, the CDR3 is TGCGCCAGCAGCCCGGCGGCGGGACAGGAGGGTCCGAGGGGTGGCTACACCTTC. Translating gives CASSPAAGQEGPRGGYTF.

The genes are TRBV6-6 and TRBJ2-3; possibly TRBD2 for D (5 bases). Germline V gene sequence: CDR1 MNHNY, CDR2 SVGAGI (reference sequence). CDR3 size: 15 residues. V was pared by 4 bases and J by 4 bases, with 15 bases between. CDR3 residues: CASSSRTSEPDTQYF. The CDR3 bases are TGTGCCAGCAGTTCACGGACTTCGGAGCCAGATACGCAGTATTTT.

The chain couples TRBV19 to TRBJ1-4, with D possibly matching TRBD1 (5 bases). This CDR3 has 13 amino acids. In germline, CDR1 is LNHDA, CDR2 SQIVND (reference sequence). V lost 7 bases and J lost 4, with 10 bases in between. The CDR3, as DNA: TGTGCCAGTACTGGGGGAGTTAATGAAAAACTGTTTTTT. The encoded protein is CASTGGVNEKLFF.

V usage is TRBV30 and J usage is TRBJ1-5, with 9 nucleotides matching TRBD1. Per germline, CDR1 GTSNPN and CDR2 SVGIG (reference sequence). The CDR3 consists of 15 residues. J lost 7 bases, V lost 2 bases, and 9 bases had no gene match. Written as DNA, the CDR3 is TGTGCCTGGAGTCTCCGGGACAGGGTTGAACAGCCCCAGCATTTT. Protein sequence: CAWSLRDRVEQPQHF.

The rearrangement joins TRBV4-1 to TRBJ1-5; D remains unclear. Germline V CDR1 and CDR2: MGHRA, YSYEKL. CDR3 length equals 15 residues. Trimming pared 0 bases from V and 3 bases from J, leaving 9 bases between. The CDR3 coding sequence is TGCGCCAGCAGCCAAGAGTTAGGGATCAATCAGCCCCAGCATTTT. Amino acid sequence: CASSQELGINQPQHF.

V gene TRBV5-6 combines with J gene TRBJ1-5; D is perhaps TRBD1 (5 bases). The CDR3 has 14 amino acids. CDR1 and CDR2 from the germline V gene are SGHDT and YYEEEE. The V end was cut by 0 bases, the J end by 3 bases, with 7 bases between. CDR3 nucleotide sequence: TGTGCCAGCAGCTTGGTAGGGGCCAATCAGCCCCAGCATTTT. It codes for CASSLVGANQPQHF.

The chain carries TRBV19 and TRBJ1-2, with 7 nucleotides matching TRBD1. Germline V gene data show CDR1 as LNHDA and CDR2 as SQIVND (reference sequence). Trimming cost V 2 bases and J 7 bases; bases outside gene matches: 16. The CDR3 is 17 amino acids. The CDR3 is CASSIPLYRGILGGYTF. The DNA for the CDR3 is TGTGCCAGTAGTATACCCTTGTACAGGGGAATCCTTGGTGGCTACACCTTC.